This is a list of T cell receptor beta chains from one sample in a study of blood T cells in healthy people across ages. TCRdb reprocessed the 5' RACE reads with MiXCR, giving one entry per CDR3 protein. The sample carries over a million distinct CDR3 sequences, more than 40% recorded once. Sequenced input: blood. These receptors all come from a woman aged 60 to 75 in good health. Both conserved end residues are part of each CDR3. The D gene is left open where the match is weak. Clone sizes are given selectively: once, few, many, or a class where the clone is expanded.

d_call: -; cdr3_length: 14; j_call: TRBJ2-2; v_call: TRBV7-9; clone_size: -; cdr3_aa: CASSLYLRPGELFF; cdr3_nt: TGTGCCAGCAGCTTATACTTGAGGCCCGGGGAGCTGTTTTTT
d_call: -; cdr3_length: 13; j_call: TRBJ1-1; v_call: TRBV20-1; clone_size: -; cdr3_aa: CSANRDMNTEAFF; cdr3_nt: TGCAGTGCCAACAGGGATATGAACACTGAAGCTTTCTTT
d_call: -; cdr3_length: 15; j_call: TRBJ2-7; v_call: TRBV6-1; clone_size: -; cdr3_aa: CASSEGRAGSYEQYF; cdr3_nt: TGTGCCAGCAGTGAGGGGCGAGCGGGTTCCTACGAGCAGTACTTC
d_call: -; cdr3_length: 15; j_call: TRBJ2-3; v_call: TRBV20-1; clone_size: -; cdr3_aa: CSALGYGGTTDTRYF; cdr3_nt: TGCAGTGCCCTCGGGTATGGGGGGACCACAGATACGCGGTATTTT
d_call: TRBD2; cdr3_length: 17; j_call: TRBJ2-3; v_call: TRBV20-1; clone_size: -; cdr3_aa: CSAIPGTSGTSTDTQYF; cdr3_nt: TGCAGTGCTATACCGGGGACTAGCGGGACTAGCACAGATACGCAGTATTTT
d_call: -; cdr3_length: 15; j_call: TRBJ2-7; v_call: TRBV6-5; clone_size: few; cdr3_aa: CASSYSFDSSYEQYF; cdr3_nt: TGTGCCAGCAGTTACTCATTCGATAGCTCCTACGAGCAGTACTTC
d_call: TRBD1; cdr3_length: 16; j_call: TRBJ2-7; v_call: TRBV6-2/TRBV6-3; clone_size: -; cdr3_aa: CASSHQTGGATYEQYF; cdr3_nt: TGTGCCAGCAGTCATCAGACAGGGGGCGCAACCTACGAGCAGTACTTC
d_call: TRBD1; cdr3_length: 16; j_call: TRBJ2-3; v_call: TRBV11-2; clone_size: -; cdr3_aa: CASSLELQGSTDTQYF; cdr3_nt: TGTGCCAGCAGCTTGGAACTACAGGGGAGCACAGATACGCAGTATTTT
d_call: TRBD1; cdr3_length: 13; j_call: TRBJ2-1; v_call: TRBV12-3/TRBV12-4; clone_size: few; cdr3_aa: CASSLAQGVEQFF; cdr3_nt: TGTGCCAGCAGTTTAGCACAGGGGGTTGAGCAGTTCTTC
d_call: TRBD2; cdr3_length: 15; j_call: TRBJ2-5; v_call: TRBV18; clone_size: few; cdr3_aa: CASSPDLAGRNEQYF; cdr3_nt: TGTGCCAGCTCACCTGACCTAGCGGGTAGGAATGAGCAGTACTTC
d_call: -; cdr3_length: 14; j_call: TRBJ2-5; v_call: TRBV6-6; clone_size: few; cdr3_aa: CASTLPNREETQYF; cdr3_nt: TGTGCCAGCACCTTACCGAACAGGGAAGAGACCCAGTACTTC
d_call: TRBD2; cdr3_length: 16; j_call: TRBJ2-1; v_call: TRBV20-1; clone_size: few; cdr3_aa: CSAREGGVARSNEQFF; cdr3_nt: TGCAGTGCTAGAGAGGGAGGGGTAGCCCGGTCCAATGAGCAGTTCTTC
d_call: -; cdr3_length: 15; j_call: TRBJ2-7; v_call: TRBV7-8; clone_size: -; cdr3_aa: CASSRGDRSSYEQYF; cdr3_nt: TGTGCCAGCAGCCGGGGGGACAGGTCCTCCTACGAGCAGTACTTC
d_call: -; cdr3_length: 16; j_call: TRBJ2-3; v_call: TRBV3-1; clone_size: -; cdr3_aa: CASSQDLMGNTDTQYF; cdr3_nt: TGTGCCAGCAGCCAAGATTTGATGGGTAACACAGATACGCAGTATTTT
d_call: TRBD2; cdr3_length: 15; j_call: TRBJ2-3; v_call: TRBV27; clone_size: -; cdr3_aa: CASSYSGVRGDTQYF; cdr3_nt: TGTGCCAGCAGTTATAGCGGGGTGCGGGGAGATACGCAGTATTTT
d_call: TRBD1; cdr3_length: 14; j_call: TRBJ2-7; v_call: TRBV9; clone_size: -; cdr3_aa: CASSGGQGSYEQYF; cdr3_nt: TGTGCCAGCAGCGGGGGACAGGGCTCCTACGAGCAGTACTTC
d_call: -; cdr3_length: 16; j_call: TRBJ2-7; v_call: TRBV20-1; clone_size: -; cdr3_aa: CEVQGHGEPRTRGQYF; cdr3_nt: TGCGAAGTTCAGGGACATGGGGAACCCAGGACACGAGGGCAGTACTTC
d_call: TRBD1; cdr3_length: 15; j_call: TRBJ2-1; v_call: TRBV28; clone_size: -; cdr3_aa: CASSSGQGRHNEQFF; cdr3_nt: TGTGCCAGCAGTTCCGGACAGGGGCGGCACAATGAGCAGTTCTTC
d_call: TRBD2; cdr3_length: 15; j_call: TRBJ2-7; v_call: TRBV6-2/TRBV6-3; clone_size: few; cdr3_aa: CASSRFLAGAYEQYF; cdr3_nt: TGTGCCAGCAGCCGCTTCCTAGCGGGGGCCTACGAGCAGTACTTC
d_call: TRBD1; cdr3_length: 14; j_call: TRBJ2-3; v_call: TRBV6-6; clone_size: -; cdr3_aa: CASSSGQGVYTQYF; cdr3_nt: TGTGCCAGCAGTTCGGGACAGGGGGTCTATACGCAGTATTTT
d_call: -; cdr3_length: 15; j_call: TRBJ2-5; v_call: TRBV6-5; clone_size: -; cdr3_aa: CASSYSKGLQETQYF; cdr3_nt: TGTGCCAGCAGTTACTCGAAAGGTCTCCAAGAGACCCAGTACTTC
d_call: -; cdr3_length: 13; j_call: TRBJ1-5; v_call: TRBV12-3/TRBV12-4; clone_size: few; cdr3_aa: CASSLKGHQPQHF; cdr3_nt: TGTGCCAGCAGTTTAAAAGGACATCAGCCCCAGCATTTT
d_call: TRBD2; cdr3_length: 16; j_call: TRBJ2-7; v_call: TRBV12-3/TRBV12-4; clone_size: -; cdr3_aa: CASSLRTSGISYEQYF; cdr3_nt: TGTGCCAGCAGTCTCCGGACTAGCGGTATCTCCTACGAGCAGTACTTC
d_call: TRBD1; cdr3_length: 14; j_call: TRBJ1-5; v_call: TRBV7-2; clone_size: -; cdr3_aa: CASSLTGFNQPQHF; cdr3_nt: TGTGCCAGCAGCTTGACAGGGTTCAATCAGCCCCAGCATTTT
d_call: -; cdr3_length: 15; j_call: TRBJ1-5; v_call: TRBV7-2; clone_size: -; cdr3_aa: CASSFSSTGNQPQHF; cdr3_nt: TGTGCCAGCAGCTTCTCCAGCACCGGCAATCAGCCCCAGCATTTT
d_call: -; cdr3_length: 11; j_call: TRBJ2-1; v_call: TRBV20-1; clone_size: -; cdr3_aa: CSAIYQGEQFF; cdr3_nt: TGCAGTGCCATCTACCAGGGTGAGCAGTTCTTC
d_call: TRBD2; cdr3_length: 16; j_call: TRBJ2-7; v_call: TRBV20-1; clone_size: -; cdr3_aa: CSARDREREIWYEQYF; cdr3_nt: TGCAGTGCTAGAGATCGGGAGCGGGAGATCTGGTACGAGCAGTACTTC
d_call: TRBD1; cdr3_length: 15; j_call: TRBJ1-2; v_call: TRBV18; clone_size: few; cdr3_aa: CASSTDRPKFRGYTF; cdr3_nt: TGTGCCAGCTCAACGGACAGGCCGAAGTTTCGGGGCTACACCTTC
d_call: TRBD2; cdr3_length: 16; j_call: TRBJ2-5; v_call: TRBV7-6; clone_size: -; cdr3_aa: CASSLAPSGSGETQYF; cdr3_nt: TGTGCCAGCAGCTTAGCCCCTAGCGGGAGTGGGGAGACCCAGTACTTC
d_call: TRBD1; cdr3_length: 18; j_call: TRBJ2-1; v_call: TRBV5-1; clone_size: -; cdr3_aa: CASSGGPGTGGFYNEQFF; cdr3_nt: TGCGCCAGCAGCGGCGGACCGGGGACAGGGGGCTTCTACAATGAGCAGTTCTTC
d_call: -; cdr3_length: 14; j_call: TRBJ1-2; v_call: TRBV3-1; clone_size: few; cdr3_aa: CASSQEGGGYGYTF; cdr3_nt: TGTGCCAGCAGCCAAGAAGGCGGTGGCTATGGCTACACCTTC
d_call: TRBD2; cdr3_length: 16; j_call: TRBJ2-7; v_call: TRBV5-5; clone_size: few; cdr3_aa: CASSPMVASGQYEQYF; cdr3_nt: TGTGCCAGCAGCCCGATGGTGGCTAGCGGCCAATACGAGCAGTACTTC
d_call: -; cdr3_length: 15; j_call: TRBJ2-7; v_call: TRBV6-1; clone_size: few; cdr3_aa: CASRAKGEGNYEQYF; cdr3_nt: TGTGCCAGCAGGGCCAAAGGAGAAGGGAACTACGAGCAGTACTTC
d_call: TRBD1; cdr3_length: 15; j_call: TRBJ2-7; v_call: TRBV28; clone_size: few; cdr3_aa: CASSTPGQGAHEQYF; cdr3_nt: TGTGCCAGCAGTACACCGGGACAGGGGGCCCACGAGCAGTACTTC
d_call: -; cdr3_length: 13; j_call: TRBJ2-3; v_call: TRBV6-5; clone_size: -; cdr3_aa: CASRPGVRDTQYF; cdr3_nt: TGTGCCAGCCGTCCCGGGGTCAGGGATACGCAGTATTTT
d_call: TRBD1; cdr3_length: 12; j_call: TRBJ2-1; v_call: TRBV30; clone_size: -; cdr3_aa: CAWTGQGNEQFF; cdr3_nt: TGTGCCTGGACGGGACAGGGCAATGAGCAGTTCTTC